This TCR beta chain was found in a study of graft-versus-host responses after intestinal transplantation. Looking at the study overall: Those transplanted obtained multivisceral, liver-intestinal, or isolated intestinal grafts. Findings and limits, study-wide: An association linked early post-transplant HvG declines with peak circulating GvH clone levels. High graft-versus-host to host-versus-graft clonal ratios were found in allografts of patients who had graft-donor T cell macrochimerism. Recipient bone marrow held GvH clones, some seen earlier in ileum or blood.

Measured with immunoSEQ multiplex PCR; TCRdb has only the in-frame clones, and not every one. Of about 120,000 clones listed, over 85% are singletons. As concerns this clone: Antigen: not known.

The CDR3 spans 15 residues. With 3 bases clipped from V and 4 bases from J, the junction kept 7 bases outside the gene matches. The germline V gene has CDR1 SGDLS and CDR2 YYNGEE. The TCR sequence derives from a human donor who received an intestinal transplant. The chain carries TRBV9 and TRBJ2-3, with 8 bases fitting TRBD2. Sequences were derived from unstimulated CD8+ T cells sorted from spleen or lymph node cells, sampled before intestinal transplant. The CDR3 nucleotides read TGTGCCAGCAGCGCCAGCGGGAGCGGCGCAGATACGCAGTATTTT. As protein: CASSASGSGADTQYF. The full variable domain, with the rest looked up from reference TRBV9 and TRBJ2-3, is DSGVTQTPKHLITATGQRVTLRCSPRSGDLSVYWYQQSLDQGLQFLIQYYNGEERAKGNILERFSAQQFPDLHSELNLSSLELGDSALYFCASSASGSGADTQYFGPGTRLTVL.